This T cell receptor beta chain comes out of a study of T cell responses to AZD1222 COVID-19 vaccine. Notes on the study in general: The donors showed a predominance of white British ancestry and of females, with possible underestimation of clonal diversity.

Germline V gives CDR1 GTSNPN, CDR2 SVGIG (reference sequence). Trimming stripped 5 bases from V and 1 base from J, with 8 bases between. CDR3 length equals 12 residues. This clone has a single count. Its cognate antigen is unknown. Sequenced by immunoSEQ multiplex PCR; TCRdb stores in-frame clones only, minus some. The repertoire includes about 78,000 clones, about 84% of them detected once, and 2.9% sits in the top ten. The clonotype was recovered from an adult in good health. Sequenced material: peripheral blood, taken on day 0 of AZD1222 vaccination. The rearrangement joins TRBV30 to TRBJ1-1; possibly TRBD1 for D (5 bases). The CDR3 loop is CAWQQGNTEAFF. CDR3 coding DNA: TGTGCCTGGCAGCAGGGGAACACTGAAGCTTTCTTT. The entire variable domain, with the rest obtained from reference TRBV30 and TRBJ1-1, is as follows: SQTIHQWPATLVQPVGSPLSLECTVEGTSNPNLYWYRQAAGRGLQLLFYSVGIGQISSEVPQNLSASRPQDRQFILSSKKLLLSDSGFYLCAWQQGNTEAFFGQGTRLTVV.